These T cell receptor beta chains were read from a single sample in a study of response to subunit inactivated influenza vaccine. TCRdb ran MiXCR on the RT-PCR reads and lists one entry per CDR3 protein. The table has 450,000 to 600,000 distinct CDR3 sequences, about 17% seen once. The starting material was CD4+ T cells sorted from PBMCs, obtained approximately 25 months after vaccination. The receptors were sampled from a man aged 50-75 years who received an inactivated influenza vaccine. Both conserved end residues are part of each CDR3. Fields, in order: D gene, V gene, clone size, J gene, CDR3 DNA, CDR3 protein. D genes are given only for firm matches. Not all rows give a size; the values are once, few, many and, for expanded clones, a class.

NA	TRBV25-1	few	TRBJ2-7	TGTGCCAGCAGTGAAAGACAGGCCTCCTACGAGCAGTACTTC	CASSERQASYEQYF
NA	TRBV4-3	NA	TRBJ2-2	TGCGCCAGCAGCCTGACTAGTAACGGGGAGCTGTTTTTT	CASSLTSNGELFF
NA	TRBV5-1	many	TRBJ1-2	TGCGCCAGCAGCTTGGGCGACCCAACGGATGGCTACACCTTC	CASSLGDPTDGYTF
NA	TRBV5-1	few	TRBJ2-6	TGCGCCAGCAGCTTGCAGTTTCAGGGTTTGTCTGGGGCCAACGTCCTGACTTTC	CASSLQFQGLSGANVLTF
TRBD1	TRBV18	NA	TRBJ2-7	TGTGCCAGCTCCCGCGGACAGGGGATCGAGCAGTACTTC	CASSRGQGIEQYF
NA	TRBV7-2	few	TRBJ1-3	TGTGCCAGCAGCTTAGTTTCTGACTCTGGAAACACCATATATTTT	CASSLVSDSGNTIYF
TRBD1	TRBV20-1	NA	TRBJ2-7	TGCAGTTTGGACAGGGTCGACGAGCAGTACTTC	CSLDRVDEQYF
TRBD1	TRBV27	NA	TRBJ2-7	TGTGCCAGCAGTAATCGACAGGGGTTGGGCGAGCAGTACTTC	CASSNRQGLGEQYF
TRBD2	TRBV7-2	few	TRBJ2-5	TGTGCCAGCAGCAGGGGAGGGGTAGAGACCCAGTACTTC	CASSRGGVETQYF
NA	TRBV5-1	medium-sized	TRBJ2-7	TGCGCCAGCAGCTTGGGTGTTAGCAGCTCCTACGAGCAGTACTTC	CASSLGVSSSYEQYF
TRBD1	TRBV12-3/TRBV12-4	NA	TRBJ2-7	TGTGCCAGCAGTCTACAGACAGGGAACGAGCAGTACTTC	CASSLQTGNEQYF
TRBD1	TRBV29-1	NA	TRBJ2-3	TGCAGCGTGCCGACAGGGGATACGCAGTATTTT	CSVPTGDTQYF
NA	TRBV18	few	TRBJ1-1	TGTGCCAGCTCACCACCCCCAGGCCTCGGCACTGAAGCTTTCTTT	CASSPPPGLGTEAFF
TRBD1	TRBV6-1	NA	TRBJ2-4	TGTGCCAGCAGTGCGTCCGGGACAGGGGAAGTGGACTTC	CASSASGTGEVDF
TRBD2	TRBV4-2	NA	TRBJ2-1	TGTGCCAGCAGCCAAGATCGGCGGGGGGTCTACAATGAGCAGTTCTTC	CASSQDRRGVYNEQFF
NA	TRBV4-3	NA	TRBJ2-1	TGCGCCAGCAGCCAAGATCTGAGGGACAATGAGCAGTTCTTC	CASSQDLRDNEQFF
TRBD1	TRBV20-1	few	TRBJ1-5	TGCAGTGCTAGTGAACAGGGGTCGGTCCAGCCCCAGCATTTT	CSASEQGSVQPQHF
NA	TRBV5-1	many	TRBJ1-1	TGCGCCAGCAGCTTGGAAGGGGGAAGGACTGAAGCTTTCTTT	CASSLEGGRTEAFF
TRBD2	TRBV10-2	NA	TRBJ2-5	TGCGCCAGCAGTCCTAGCGGGGGGGCGGGACAAGAGACCCAGTACTTC	CASSPSGGAGQETQYF
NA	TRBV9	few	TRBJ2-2	TGTGCCAGCAGCGCGCGGGGCACCGGGGAGCTGTTTTTT	CASSARGTGELFF
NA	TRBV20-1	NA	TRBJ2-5	TGCAGTGCTTGGTATGGGGTGTTCCAAGAGACCCAGTACTTC	CSAWYGVFQETQYF
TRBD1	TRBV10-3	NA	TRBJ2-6	TGTGCCATCAGTACTACAGGACAGGCTGGGGCCAACGTCCTGACTTTC	CAISTTGQAGANVLTF
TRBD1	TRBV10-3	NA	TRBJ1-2	TGTGCCATCATGGGGTACATGGGACAGCCGTCAGGTGGCTACACCTTC	CAIMGYMGQPSGGYTF
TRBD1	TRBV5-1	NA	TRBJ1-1	TGCGCCAGCAGCCAGGGACAGGTCTCAAGCACTGAAGCTTTCTTT	CASSQGQVSSTEAFF
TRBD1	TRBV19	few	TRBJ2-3	TGTGCCAGTGCTCAGACAGGGGGCTTCTCAGATACGCAGTATTTT	CASAQTGGFSDTQYF
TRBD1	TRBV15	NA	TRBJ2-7	TGTGCCACCAGCAGAGATCAGGGTTCGTGGACAGGCGCCTCCTACGAGCAGTACTTC	CATSRDQGSWTGASYEQYF